This is a list of T cell receptor beta chains from one sample in a study of blood T cells in healthy people across ages. MiXCR, applied by TCRdb to the 5' RACE reads, yields one record per CDR3 protein. The table records about 1.6 million distinct CDR3 sequences, around 36% of them present only once. The specimen was blood. The origin of the receptors is a woman in her 30s in good health. Both conserved end residues are part of each CDR3. Each record gives: J gene, clone size, D gene, V gene, CDR3 DNA, CDR3 protein. The D gene is left open where the match is weak. Expanded clones are given a class, and other clones once, few, many or no size at all.

TRBJ1-2 NA TRBD1 TRBV20-1 TGCAGTGCTAGAGAGACAGGGGTACATAACTATGGCTACACCTTC CSARETGVHNYGYTF
TRBJ1-5 NA TRBD1 TRBV5-1 TGCGCCAGCAGCGATGTAGACAGGGAGGGCAATCAGCCCCAGCATTTT CASSDVDREGNQPQHF
TRBJ1-6 NA NA TRBV7-9 TGTGCCAGCAGCTTAGGGTCAGGGGAAAATTCACCCCTCCACTTT CASSLGSGENSPLHF
TRBJ2-7 NA NA TRBV15 TGTGCCACCAGCAGAGATTTTGGGACTTTCGAGCAGTACTTC CATSRDFGTFEQYF
TRBJ2-7 NA NA TRBV7-9 TGTGCCAGCGGGGCAGGGGCCCCCGAGCAGTACTTC CASGAGAPEQYF
TRBJ1-1 once TRBD1 TRBV7-8 TGTGCCAGCAGCTCGCAGGGGGCATCGAACACTGAAGCTTTCTTT CASSSQGASNTEAFF
TRBJ2-7 NA NA TRBV4-1 TGCGCCAGCAGCCAAGAGATCAGGGACTTCTACGAGCAGTACTTC CASSQEIRDFYEQYF
TRBJ2-7 NA NA TRBV7-2 TGTGCCAGCAGCTTAGCTTTCACGAGCTCCTACGAGCAGTACTTC CASSLAFTSSYEQYF
TRBJ2-1 few TRBD1 TRBV9 TGTGCCAGCAGCTTCCGGGACAGGGGACATTTGAGCTCCTACAATGAGCAGTTCTTC CASSFRDRGHLSSYNEQFF
TRBJ2-1 once NA TRBV5-4 TGTGCCAGCAGCAGGGCGCCCAATGAGCAGTTCTTC CASSRAPNEQFF